This T cell receptor (beta chain) was recovered during a study of blood T cell repertoires in COVID-19. Sequencing used immunoSEQ multiplex PCR; TCRdb keeps in-frame clones, though not all of them. The sample lists roughly 150,000 clones, about four fifths occurring once. Per the germline V gene, CDR1 is MRHNA and CDR2 is SNTAGT. This CDR3 spans 15 amino acids. J lost 8 bases, V lost 6 bases, and 10 bases had no gene match. The count of this clone is one. Sequenced material: peripheral blood. The V call is TRBV6-4, the J call TRBJ1-6; 7 nucleotides match TRBD1. This TCR was recovered from a human donor in a cohort sampled during active COVID-19. The CDR3 nucleotides read TGTGCCAGCAGCTCCGGGGACAGAGACCATTCACCCCTCCACTTT. Amino acids: CASSSGDRDHSPLHF.